This is a list of T cell receptor beta chains from one sample in a study of CD8+ T cells in alopecia areata. TCRdb's copy holds only in-frame clones and misses some; the assay was immunoSEQ multiplex PCR. The table lists approximately 150,000 clones, 55% of them singletons, with approximately 4.3% in the top ten. Specimen: CD4+ T cells sorted from blood. Source of these receptors: a human donor in good health. Each CDR3 is given with its conserved first and last residue. D genes are given only for firm matches. A row's size may be missing; if present it is once, few, many or a size class.

D | J | size | V | DNA | CDR3
- | TRBJ1-5 | - | TRBV30 | TGTGCCTGGAGTGCATTGGACAATCAGCCCCAGCATTTT | CAWSALDNQPQHF
TRBD2 | TRBJ2-7 | - | TRBV5-6 | TGTGCCAGCACCCCAGCGGGACTCGACTACGAGCAGTACTTC | CASTPAGLDYEQYF
TRBD1 | TRBJ1-2 | few | TRBV30 | TGTGCCTGGAGTCGTCCCGGGACAGGGGGCGCAGGTGGCTACACCTTC | CAWSRPGTGGAGGYTF
- | TRBJ2-7 | - | TRBV7-9 | TGTGCCAGCGGAACATTATACGAGCAGTACTTC | CASGTLYEQYF
- | TRBJ2-5 | - | TRBV29-1 | TGCAGCGTTAAGGGGGAAGAGACCCAGTACTTC | CSVKGEETQYF
- | TRBJ1-5 | - | TRBV10-3 | TGTGCCATCAGTCCTACCAATCAGCCCCAGCATTTT | CAISPTNQPQHF
TRBD1 | TRBJ2-2 | few | TRBV29-1 | TGCAGCGCCCGACAGGGCTCCACCGGGGAGCTGTTTTTT | CSARQGSTGELFF
TRBD2 | TRBJ2-3 | - | TRBV29-1 | TGCAGCGTTGCCGGGACTAGCGGTACAGATACGCAGTATTTT | CSVAGTSGTDTQYF
TRBD1 | TRBJ1-2 | - | TRBV28 | TGTGCCAGCAGTTTATTAGGGGGCGGCTACACCTTC | CASSLLGGGYTF
TRBD2 | TRBJ2-4 | - | TRBV6-5 | TGTGCCAGCTCTAGCGGGAGGGGCAAAAACATTCAGTACTTC | CASSSGRGKNIQYF
- | TRBJ1-4 | - | TRBV7-2 | TGTGCCAGCAGACGATCAGGGATATCTAATGAAAAACTGTTTTTT | CASRRSGISNEKLFF
- | TRBJ2-7 | once | TRBV29-1 | TGCAGCGTTATGACAGTCTCCTACGAGCAGTACTTC | CSVMTVSYEQYF
- | TRBJ2-5 | few | TRBV5-6 | TGTGCCAGCAGCGCGACGTTCCAAGAGACCCAGTACTTC | CASSATFQETQYF
- | TRBJ2-5 | few | TRBV2 | TGTGCCAGCAGTGAGGCGAAGACCCAGTACTTC | CASSEAKTQYF
TRBD2 | TRBJ2-1 | once | TRBV29-1 | TGCAGCGTTGAGGGAACTAGCGCTACCTACAATGAGCAGTTCTTC | CSVEGTSATYNEQFF
- | TRBJ1-2 | - | TRBV30 | TGTGCCTGGAGTCCAGACTTGGACGGGTTCTATGGCTACACCTTC | CAWSPDLDGFYGYTF
- | TRBJ1-5 | - | TRBV25-1 | TGTGCCAGCAGGGTAGGTAATCAGCCCCAGCATTTT | CASRVGNQPQHF